The 29 T cell receptor beta chains given below trace back to one sample, sequenced in a study of cytomegalovirus exposure and HLA in healthy donors. The PCR had 60 Vbeta and 13 Jbeta primers. Profiled with immunoSEQ multiplex PCR; TCRdb holds only in-frame clones, not every one. The sample records around 100,000 clones, approximately 58% being singletons. Input material: PBMCs. These receptors all come from a woman aged 25 to 39 in good health and CMV-seronegative.

V is TRBV11-2 and J is TRBJ2-1, with 9 bases aligning to TRBD2. The J segment lost 9 bases and the V segment lost 1 base, leaving 13 bases of the junction unmatched. Germline V gene data show CDR1 as SGHAT and CDR2 as FQNNGV. The CDR3 sequence is 17 residues long. The CDR3 DNA is TGTGCCAGCAGCTTAGGAGGGGTTAGCGGGAGAGGAGGTGAGCAGTTCTTC. Translation: CASSLGGVSGRGGEQFF.

The chain employs TRBV9 and TRBJ2-7; D is uncertain. This CDR3 has 13 amino acids. Germline lookup yields CDR1 SGDLS and CDR2 YYNGEE. V was pared by 2 bases and J by 4 bases, with 10 bases between. CDR3 sequence reads: CASSVGPTYEQYF. As DNA, the CDR3 is TGTGCCAGCAGCGTGGGCCCCACATACGAGCAGTACTTC.

The V and J genes are TRBV4-3 and TRBJ2-3; 13 nucleotides match TRBD2. The CDR3 runs to 17 residues. V gave up 3 bases and J gave up 9 bases; unmatched junction bases: 12. Germline V gene lookup returns CDR1 LGHNA and CDR2 YSLEER. The CDR3 nucleotides read TGCGCCAGCAGCCACTCCTTGGGGACTAGCGGGGATCCAACGCAGTATTTT. This codes for CASSHSLGTSGDPTQYF.

This chain links TRBV19 with TRBJ1-2; no reliable D call. V was trimmed by 7 bases and J by 4 bases, leaving 22 bases between them. The CDR3 is made up of 16 amino acids. Looked up from germline, CDR1 is LNHDA and CDR2 is SQIVND (reference sequence). The CDR3 nucleotides are TGTGCCAGTACTCCCTTTCTCCGCCGAGGCAGCTATGGCTACACCTTC. It codes for CASTPFLRRGSYGYTF.

This clone was seen a few times. This chain connects TRBV2 to TRBJ1-5; the D is unclear. CDR1 and CDR2 from the germline V gene are SNHLY and FYNNEI. This CDR3 comprises 13 residues. The ends were cut back, 9 bases at V and 0 bases at J, with 9 bases in the middle. The CDR3 nucleotides are TGTGCCAGTACAAAGTATAGCAATCAGCCCCAGCATTTT. Translating it yields CASTKYSNQPQHF. Filled out from reference TRBV2 and TRBJ1-5, the complete variable domain reads EPEVTQTPSHQVTQMGQEVILRCVPISNHLYFYWYRQILGQKVEFLVSFYNNEISEKSEIFDDQFSVERPDGSNFTLKIRSTKLEDSAMYFCASTKYSNQPQHFGDGTRLSIL.

J is TRBJ2-3 and V is TRBV7-3; the D gene is possibly TRBD2 (6 bases). The CDR3 length is 16 residues. V was clipped by 1 base and J by 5 bases, with 16 bases between them. The V gene's germline CDR1 is SGHTA and CDR2 FQGTGA. CDR3 nucleotide sequence: TGTGCCAGCAGCTTAATCGGAACTAGCAGTGGAGATACGCAGTATTTT. Its protein product is CASSLIGTSSGDTQYF.

This chain joins TRBV27 and TRBJ2-6; no reliable D call. The V end lost 3 bases, the J end lost 0 bases, and 6 bases lay between the germline ends. Germline V gene data show CDR1 as MNHEY and CDR2 as SMNVEV (reference sequence). The CDR3 length is 15 residues. CDR3 DNA: TGTGCCAGCAGTTTCTTGAGCTCTGGGGCCAACGTCCTGACTTTC. This translates into CASSFLSSGANVLTF.

The chain links TRBV9 to TRBJ2-5; 7 bases are a match to TRBD2. Per germline, CDR1 SGDLS and CDR2 YYNGEE. The CDR3 extends over 16 amino acids. J gave up 4 bases and V 0 bases, and 9 bases lay outside the gene matches. The CDR3 bases are TGTGCCAGCAGCGTAGGGGTTCTAGCGGATGCAGAGACCCAGTACTTC. It yields the protein CASSVGVLADAETQYF.

The rearrangement uses TRBV7-2 and TRBJ2-5, with D possibly being TRBD1 (6 bases). The CDR3 length is 15 residues. V was shortened by 6 bases and J by 5 bases, with 19 bases between the two germline ends. CDR1 SGHTA and CDR2 FQGNSA come from the germline V gene. In nucleotides, the CDR3 is TGTGCCAGCAGTAGTATAGCAGGGGCAATTGAGACCCAGTACTTC. Amino acids: CASSSIAGAIETQYF.

The chain combines TRBV18 with TRBJ2-7; 9 nucleotides line up with TRBD2. The CDR3 has 15 amino acids. Germline values: CDR1 KGHSH, CDR2 LQKENI. J was trimmed by 0 bases and V by 3 bases; bases with no gene match: 3. As DNA, the CDR3 is TGTGCCAGCTCACCTCCAGCGGGAGGCTCCTACGAGCAGTACTTC. Translated, it gives CASSPPAGGSYEQYF.

This clone was seen a handful of times. The chain has TRBV4-1 and TRBJ2-2, with 8 bases identical to TRBD1. The CDR3 has 17 amino acids. Germline V gene data show CDR1 as MGHRA and CDR2 as YSYEKL. Trimming at V came to 3 bases and at J to 1 base, leaving 7 bases not matched to a gene. The CDR3 DNA reads TGCGCCAGCAGCCAGATGACAGGGGTCGGGAACACCGGGGAGCTGTTTTTT. It yields the protein CASSQMTGVGNTGELFF.

V is TRBV5-6 and J is TRBJ2-1; TRBD1 agrees at 9 bases. CDR3 length: 17 residues. After removal of 4 bases from V and 2 bases from J, the junction contained 10 bases not matched to a gene. CDR1 and CDR2 (germline): SGHDT, YYEEEE. The CDR3 DNA reads as TGTGCCAGCAGCAGGTGGGGACAGGGCATCCCCTACAATGAGCAGTTCTTC. Its translation: CASSRWGQGIPYNEQFF.

The chain is built from TRBV19 and TRBJ1-5; maybe TRBD1 (6 bases). The V gene lost 6 bases and the J gene lost 4 bases, with 16 bases spanning the gap. The CDR3 has 15 amino acids. The germline V gene encodes CDR1 LNHDA and CDR2 SQIVND (reference sequence). As DNA, the CDR3 is TGTGCCAGTAGAAGAGGGGGGGGAGCGAATCAGCCCCAGCATTTT. It encodes CASRRGGGANQPQHF.

This clone was recorded once. Written as DNA, the CDR3 is TGTGCCAGCAGTAGCATTTACAGGGTAGGCTCCTACGAGCAGTACTTC. This sequence encodes CASSSIYRVGSYEQYF. The rearrangement uses TRBV6-6 and TRBJ2-7; possible D gene TRBD1, 6 bases. The CDR3 covers 16 residues. V shed 5 bases and J shed 0 bases, with 17 bases lying between them. CDR1 and CDR2 (germline): MNHNY, SVGAGI (reference sequence).

The chain couples TRBV5-1 to TRBJ1-2, with D perhaps TRBD1 (5 bases). Per the germline V gene, CDR1 is SGHRS and CDR2 is YFSETQ. V lost 4 bases to trimming and J lost 0 bases, with 13 bases between them. The CDR3 is 15 residues long. CDR3 nucleotides: TGCGCCAGCAGCATATCTTTAGGGGCTAACTATGGCTACACCTTC. This gives the protein CASSISLGANYGYTF.

The chain combines TRBV7-3 with TRBJ2-1; D may be TRBD2 (6 bases). CDR3 length: 13 residues. The germline V gene encodes CDR1 SGHTA and CDR2 FQGTGA. V lost 4 bases, J lost 7 bases, and 11 bases lay in between. The CDR3 DNA reads as TGTGCCAGCAGCTCCTCTAGCGAAAATGAGCAGTTCTTC. This sequence encodes CASSSSSENEQFF.

The chain carries TRBV7-9 and TRBJ1-1, with 7 nucleotides matching TRBD1. Trimming cost V 6 bases and J 3 bases; bases outside gene matches: 16. The CDR3 contains 17 residues. In germline, CDR1 is SEHNR, CDR2 FQNEAQ (reference sequence). The CDR3 sequence is CASRAGRLTGTHTEAFF. DNA for the CDR3: TGTGCCAGCAGAGCGGGTCGATTGACAGGGACCCACACTGAAGCTTTCTTT.

The rearrangement links TRBV5-1 to TRBJ1-6; D is possibly TRBD1 (5 bases). Between the trimmed V and J ends, which lost 0 bases and 6 bases, there was a span of 19 bases. Germline assignment: CDR1 SGHRS and CDR2 YFSETQ. This CDR3 region has 18 residues. The CDR3 nucleotides read TGCGCCAGCAGCTTGGTTTTTCAGGGTGGTGGTTCTAATTCACCCCTCCACTTT. It codes for CASSLVFQGGGSNSPLHF.

This clone came up a few times. J is TRBJ1-2 and V is TRBV5-4; TRBD1 might be the D (6 bases). In germline, CDR1 is SGHNT, CDR2 YYREEE (reference sequence). The CDR3 runs to 15 residues. V shed 7 bases and J shed 5 bases, with 21 bases lying between them. CDR3 bases: TGTGCCAGCGTCATGGGGGGGCGAACTCAGTATGGCTACACCTTC. Translating gives CASVMGGRTQYGYTF.

The chain couples TRBV28 to TRBJ1-2, with a possible D match to TRBD1 (6 bases). The ends were cut back, 6 bases at V and 8 bases at J, with 19 bases in the middle. Germline lookup yields CDR1 MDHEN and CDR2 SYDVKM. The length of the CDR3 is 14 residues. CDR3: CASRPPTGIEGYTF. CDR3 coding DNA: TGTGCCAGCAGACCTCCGACAGGTATCGAGGGCTACACCTTC.

This clone was detected only a few times. The V and J genes are TRBV19 and TRBJ2-6; TRBD1 is a possible D gene (5 bases). The germline V and J ends were trimmed by 3 bases and 3 bases, with 12 bases remaining between them. The CDR3 extends over 16 amino acids. Per the germline V gene, CDR1 is LNHDA and CDR2 is SQIVND (reference sequence). The chain's CDR3 is CASSIRQGGGANVLTF. As DNA, the CDR3 is TGTGCCAGTAGTATTCGGCAGGGTGGTGGGGCCAACGTCCTGACTTTC.

J is TRBJ1-2 and V is TRBV2, with TRBD1 matching 12 bases. CDR3 size: 16 residues. Germline V gene lookup returns CDR1 SNHLY and CDR2 FYNNEI. J lost 4 bases, V lost 3 bases, and 6 bases had no gene match. The CDR3 nucleotides read TGTGCCAGCAGTGATAGGGGACAGGGGGCCCCCTATGGCTACACCTTC. Protein sequence: CASSDRGQGAPYGYTF.

The chain recombines TRBV28 with TRBJ1-4; tentative D call: TRBD1 (5 bases). Trimming stripped 1 base from V and 0 bases from J, with 12 bases between. Germline lookup yields CDR1 MDHEN and CDR2 SYDVKM. This CDR3 contains 17 residues. CDR3 bases: TGTGCCAGCAGTTTATACGTCGCGGGGCCAACTAATGAAAAACTGTTTTTT. Its translation: CASSLYVAGPTNEKLFF.

The chain is built from TRBV5-1 and TRBJ2-7; 8 bases line up with TRBD2. This CDR3 has 17 residues. Germline V gives CDR1 SGHRS, CDR2 YFSETQ. Losses at the gene ends were 3 bases for V and 0 bases for J; bases not matched to a gene: 11. In nucleotides, the CDR3 is TGCGCCAGCAGCTCCGGGGGTAGCGGGACGTTCTCCTACGAGCAGTACTTC. It codes for CASSSGGSGTFSYEQYF.

The chain is built from TRBV27 and TRBJ2-7; 8 nucleotides match TRBD1. Germline V gene sequence: CDR1 MNHEY, CDR2 SMNVEV (reference sequence). Germline trimming cut 5 bases from V and 3 bases from J; bases unmatched to any gene: 6. This CDR3 has 14 residues. DNA of the CDR3: TGTGCCAGCAGTCCAAGAGGACAGGGCTACGAGCAGTACTTC. Translating gives CASSPRGQGYEQYF.

The CDR3 loop reads CASSLYRGGYTF. CDR3 sequence (DNA): TGTGCCAGCAGCCTCTACAGGGGCGGCTACACCTTC. The chain links TRBV5-6 to TRBJ1-2; 7 positions agree with TRBD1. The V gene end was trimmed by 4 bases and the J gene end by 8 bases; junction bases not matched to a gene: 5. This CDR3 region has 12 residues. Germline values: CDR1 SGHDT, CDR2 YYEEEE.

The genes are TRBV18 and TRBJ2-5; TRBD2 aligns across 10 bases. V dropped 2 bases and J dropped 6; count of bases not matched to a gene: 9. This CDR3 has 16 residues. Germline values: CDR1 KGHSH, CDR2 LQKENI. The CDR3 sequence is CASSPFIGTSEQTQYF. As DNA, the CDR3 is TGTGCCAGCTCACCATTTATCGGGACTAGCGAACAGACCCAGTACTTC.

This chain connects TRBV11-2 to TRBJ1-6, with 10 bases lining up with TRBD1. J gave up 11 bases and V 4 bases, and 5 bases lay outside the gene matches. CDR3 length: 14 residues. In germline, CDR1 is SGHAT, CDR2 FQNNGV. The CDR3 sequence is CASSSPGQGAPLHF. The CDR3 nucleotides read TGTGCCAGCAGCTCCCCAGGACAGGGGGCACCCCTCCACTTT. Supplemented by reference TRBV11-2 and TRBJ1-6, the full variable domain reads EAGVAQSPRYKIIEKRQSVAFWCNPISGHATLYWYQQILGQGPKLLIQFQNNGVVDDSQLPKDRFSAERLKGVDSTLKIQPAKLEDSAVYLCASSSPGQGAPLHFGNGTRLTVT.

The chain links TRBV5-1 to TRBJ1-3; D not resolved. The CDR3 is made up of 16 amino acids. Between the trimmed V and J ends, which lost 4 bases and 0 bases, there was a span of 14 bases. CDR1 SGHRS and CDR2 YFSETQ come from the germline V gene. DNA of the CDR3: TGCGCCAGCAGCGGAGAATCACTCAACTCTGGAAACACCATATATTTT. Protein product: CASSGESLNSGNTIYF.